This T cell receptor beta chain is drawn from a study of metastatic and nonmetastatic thyroid tumors. Study at large: Patients with malignant and benign thyroid disease provided blood and tumor or nodule tissue, whose repertoires were compared. Study outcomes and limitations: Malignant thyroid tumors reportedly exceeded benign nodules significantly in TCR beta diversity, with the difference appearing in blood and tumor.

In the original analysis: The authors used CDR3 differences across clinicopathological groups to build a distant-metastasis classifier for papillary thyroid cancer. TCRdb called clones again from the PCR reads with MiXCR. These V and J calls rely on TCRdb rather than the paper's analysis. This repertoire shows tens of thousands of clones, around a quarter found once; its top ten account for roughly 15%. As regards this clone: Its target is not known. One end of the junction fails to match germline, which may point to a read error.

Germline CDR1 is SSHAT and CDR2 is FNYEAQ (reference sequence). This CDR3 contains 13 residues. All patients were untreated before thyroid surgery. V usage is TRBV7-7 and J usage is TRBJ2-5; D gene ambiguous. The sequence came from a female donor with papillary thyroid cancer or a benign thyroid nodule (not recorded which). Some clones in this sample may be carry-over from other donors' samples. Material: blood. The CDR3 DNA is TGTGCTAGCAGCTTATCACTGGGGGAGACCCAGTACTTC. As protein: CASSLSLGETQYF.